This T cell receptor beta chain was recovered during a study of blood T cell repertoires in COVID-19 (TCRdb year 2020). About the investigation overall: Samples from collaborators originated in the United States, Italy and Spain and spanned both the acute and convalescent phases of COVID-19. Sample metadata almost always included a de-identified subject ID, COVID-19 status, age in years and sex. The prospective study material was composed of cDNA or gDNA derived from T cells, B-cell-depleted T cells, or PBMCs. Deeply sampled blood TCRbeta repertoires from subjects exposed to, actively infected with, or recovered from COVID-19 were included in the dataset. The samples were drawn from the first 160 participants of the ongoing ImmuneRACE study and from more than 1,000 subjects provided by 6 global collaborators. The repertoires were released in a freely available public database meant as a resource for research on the immune response to SARS-CoV-2. HLA class I and class II types, where available, came from metadata supplied by the sample provider rather than from assay-based typing. General findings and caveats noted by the study authors: The quantity of clinical and demographic metadata differed by source and by participant and was supplied without curation.

Worth noting for this clone: This clone's antigen is unknown. Base qualities are missing; no much larger clone stands one base away.

The collaborating institutions used their own protocols to collect whole blood in K2EDTA tubes. Collaborator samples were shipped for TCRbeta analysis as frozen whole blood, isolated PBMCs, or DNA extracted from either sample type. TCRbeta CDR3 regions were amplified from genomic DNA by means of the immunoSEQ Assay, a bias-controlled multiplex PCR. As for the authors' bioinformatics: The number of nucleated cells in each sample was estimated from the amplification of reference gene primers within the assay. To quantify the absolute abundance of each unique TCRbeta CDR3 rearrangement, sequence reads were collapsed and filtered. Productive Simpson clonality was computed per sample as the square root of Simpson's diversity index over productive rearrangements. In TCRdb, the immuneACCESS table is reduced to in-frame sequences with V and J assigned. These tables do not hold every clone; where another copy was compared, an unresolved V gene accounts for under half, and the others remain unexplained. V and J calls plus clone size are reproduced from that table; the DNA served to infer D and trimming. For this sample the table gives around 150,000 clones, of which about 86% were detected only once. Jointly, the top ten make up roughly 8% of the sample.

The source is a man aged 55 to 69 with acute or convalescent COVID-19. The sequenced material came from peripheral blood.

The nucleotide sequence is given as TGCGCCAGCAGCCCACGGACAGGGGACACTGAAGCTTTCTTT. Its protein product is CASSPRTGDTEAFF. The chain was built from TRBV5-1 and TRBJ1-1, with 9 central nucleotides matching TRBD1. Via the germline V gene, CDR1 is SGHRS and CDR2 YFSETQ. The CDR3, cysteine through phenylalanine, is 14 amino acids long. Kept here is only the CDR3 DNA, which spans 42 bases and is read in frame from base 1. After removal of 4 bases from V and 3 bases from J, the junction retains 4 bases not matched to a gene.